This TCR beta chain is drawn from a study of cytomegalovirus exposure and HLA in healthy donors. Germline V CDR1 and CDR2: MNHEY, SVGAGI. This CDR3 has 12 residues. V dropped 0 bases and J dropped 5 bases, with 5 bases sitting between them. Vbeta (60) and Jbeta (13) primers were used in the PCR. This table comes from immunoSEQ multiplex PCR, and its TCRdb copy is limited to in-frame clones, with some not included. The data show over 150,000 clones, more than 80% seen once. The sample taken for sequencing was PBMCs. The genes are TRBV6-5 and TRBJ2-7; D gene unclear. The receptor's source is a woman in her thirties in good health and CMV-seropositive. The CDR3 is CASSYSSNEQYF. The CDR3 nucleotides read TGTGCCAGCAGTTACTCCTCTAACGAGCAGTACTTC.